Following are 2 T cell receptor beta chains from one sample sequenced in a study of graft-versus-host responses after intestinal transplantation. Processing was applied to graft tissue in order to liberate intraepithelial and lamina propria lymphocytes. Generated by immunoSEQ multiplex PCR, the TCRdb table keeps only in-frame clones and is missing some. The sample lists roughly 11,000 clones; about 80% were seen once. This specimen was ileum tissue, taken around 140 days after intestinal transplantation. These TCRs come from a human patient who received an intestinal transplant, so some T cells may come from the graft donor.

V usage is TRBV7-2 and J usage is TRBJ1-2; D unresolved. The CDR3 runs 14 residues. V lost 5 bases and J lost 3, with 13 bases in between. Germline-derived CDR1 and CDR2 are SGHTA and FQGNSA. The CDR3 here is CASSQRVPDYGYTF. In DNA form, the CDR3 reads TGTGCCAGCAGCCAACGGGTCCCTGACTATGGCTACACCTTC. The variable domain in full, with the rest retrieved from reference TRBV7-2 and TRBJ1-2, is GAGVSQSPSNKVTEKGKDVELRCDPISGHTALYWYRQSLGQGLEFLIYFQGNSAPDKSGLPSDRFSAERTGGSVSTLTIQRTQQEDSAVYLCASSQRVPDYGYTFGSGTRLTVV.

V gene TRBV6-6 combines with J gene TRBJ2-7; TRBD2 agrees at 9 bases. V lost 6 bases and J lost 5; bases outside the gene matches: 5. The CDR3 loop spans 13 amino acids. Germline values: CDR1 MNHNY, CDR2 SVGAGI (reference sequence). The CDR3 loop reads CASRRGGKDEQYF. CDR3 coding DNA: TGTGCCAGCAGGCGGGGGGGCAAGGACGAGCAGTACTTC.